This T cell receptor beta chain comes out of a study of memory CD4+ T cells and cytomegalovirus serostatus. The method was immunoSEQ multiplex PCR; TCRdb's version includes in-frame clones alone and lacks a portion of them. The table records some 52,000 clones, over 60% of them present only once. The sort gate was single viable CD3+CD4+CD8-CD45RO+ cells for memory CD4+ T cells. CMV serostatus came from serum IgG against pp150, pp28, p38, p52. Sequenced: memory CD4+ T cells from blood. The source of this sequence is an adult in good health and CMV-seropositive.

The CDR3 region has the DNA TGTGCCATCAGTGAGAACGGACATTACAATGAGCAGTTCTTC. Protein: CAISENGHYNEQFF. The chain is built from TRBV10-3 and TRBJ2-1; possibly TRBD1 for D (5 bases). V lost 2 bases to trimming and J lost 4 bases, with 9 bases between them. CDR1 and CDR2 (germline): ENHRY, SYGVKD. The CDR3 sequence is 14 residues long.